The 2 T cell receptor beta chains given below trace back to one sample, sequenced in a study of OX40 agonist ivuxolimab in advanced cancers. The protocol was immunoSEQ multiplex PCR, while the TCRdb copy is restricted to in-frame clones and leaves out a portion. The repertoire holds 65,000 to 85,000 clones, with more than 85% as singletons. The starting material was CD4+ or CD8+ T cells sorted from blood, obtained in a trial of the OX40 agonist ivuxolimab. The receptors were gathered from an adult with an advanced solid tumor such as melanoma, head and neck, liver or kidney cancer.

For this clone: This sample also contains other DNA sequences that code for the same CDR3. The chain employs TRBV27 and TRBJ2-7; D uncertain. Germline assignment: CDR1 MNHEY and CDR2 SMNVEV (reference sequence). CDR3 length: 13 amino acids. V was shortened by 4 bases and J by 1 base, with 8 bases between the two germline ends. This CDR3 reads CASSYGRSYEQYF. The CDR3 nucleotides are TGTGCCAGCAGTTACGGACGGTCCTACGAGCAGTACTTC.

The chain has TRBV19 and TRBJ2-3, with D possibly being TRBD2 (6 bases). CDR1 is LNHDA, CDR2 SQIVND, per germline (reference sequence). V was clipped by 0 bases and J by 1 base, with 11 bases between them. This CDR3 has 16 residues. In nucleotides, the CDR3 is TGTGCCAGTAGTATAGATTCTGCGGGGCGCACAGATACGCAGTATTTT. Translated, it gives CASSIDSAGRTDTQYF. Variable domain in full (rest from reference TRBV19 and TRBJ2-3): DGGITQSPKYLFRKEGQNVTLSCEQNLNHDAMYWYRQDPGQGLRLIYYSQIVNDFQKGDIAEGYSVSREKKESFPLTVTSAQKNPTAFYLCASSIDSAGRTDTQYFGPGTRLTVL.